The next 14 T cell receptor beta chains were all read from a single sample in a study of cytomegalovirus exposure and HLA in healthy donors. It was with 60 Vbeta and 13 Jbeta primers that the PCR ran. Sequencing was performed with immunoSEQ multiplex PCR; in TCRdb, only in-frame clones are kept and a portion is missing. Of about 120,000 clones in the sample, around 80% were seen once. Sequenced input: PBMCs. The receptors were sampled from a woman aged 18-30 years in good health and CMV-seronegative.

The chain has TRBV11-2 and TRBJ1-2; maybe TRBD1 (6 bases). Trimming removed 5 bases from V and 5 bases from J, with 24 bases in between. From germline, CDR1 is SGHAT and CDR2 FQNNGV. The length of the CDR3 is 17 residues. The CDR3 protein is CASSPQIGQTGPYGYTF. CDR3 sequence (DNA): TGTGCCAGCAGCCCCCAGATAGGACAGACGGGGCCATATGGCTACACCTTC.

V gene TRBV5-5 combines with J gene TRBJ2-2; weak D call: TRBD2 (5 bases). V gave up 3 bases and J gave up 4 bases, with 22 bases separating them. The V gene's germline CDR1 is SGHKS and CDR2 YYEKEE (reference sequence). The CDR3 runs to 18 residues. CDR3 residues: CASSWEPRGMGGTGELFF. Here the CDR3 DNA reads TGTGCCAGCAGCTGGGAGCCCCGAGGGATGGGCGGCACCGGGGAGCTGTTTTTT. Full variable domain (missing parts from reference TRBV5-5 and TRBJ2-2): DAGVTQSPTHLIKTRGQQVTLRCSPISGHKSVSWYQQVLGQGPQFIFQYYEKEERGRGNFPDRFSARQFPNYSSELNVNALLLGDSALYLCASSWEPRGMGGTGELFFGEGSRLTVL.

This clone has only one observation. The rearrangement uses TRBV14 and TRBJ2-7; 7 bases match TRBD2. The V segment lost 1 base and the J segment 3 bases; nucleotides outside the gene matches: 9. The CDR3 runs to 16 residues. Germline assignment: CDR1 SGHDN and CDR2 FVKESK. The chain's CDR3 is CASSQGLLSSGYEQYF. For the CDR3, the DNA is TGTGCCAGCAGCCAAGGTCTTCTGTCTAGCGGCTACGAGCAGTACTTC.

The rearrangement links TRBV5-1 to TRBJ1-4; 12 positions agree with TRBD1. Germline V CDR1 and CDR2: SGHRS, YFSETQ. This CDR3 has 17 amino acids. The V and J ends lost 3 bases and 7 bases, in that order; junction bases with no gene match: 10. The CDR3: CASSWGGTGGASEKLFF. In nucleotides, the CDR3 is TGCGCCAGCAGCTGGGGGGGGACAGGGGGCGCAAGTGAAAAACTGTTTTTT.

The rearrangement joins TRBV12-5 to TRBJ2-2, with 9 nucleotides matching TRBD1. Per germline, CDR1 LGHNT and CDR2 FRNRAP. After removal of 6 bases from V and 6 bases from J, the junction contained 14 bases not matched to a gene. CDR3 length: 17 residues. This chain's CDR3 is CASGLSRDRVGPGELFF. For the CDR3, the DNA is TGTGCTAGTGGCCTAAGCCGGGACAGGGTGGGTCCCGGGGAGCTGTTTTTT.

The chain recombines TRBV7-9 with TRBJ1-6; 7 bases are shared with TRBD1. V trimming: 1 base; J trimming: 7 bases; junction bases outside the gene matches: 1. This CDR3 spans 14 amino acids. Germline V gene lookup returns CDR1 SEHNR and CDR2 FQNEAQ (reference sequence). CDR3 loop: CASSLVQGNSPLHF. The DNA for the CDR3 is TGTGCCAGCAGCTTAGTACAGGGGAATTCACCCCTCCACTTT.

V usage is TRBV29-1 and J usage is TRBJ1-4; a possible D gene is TRBD1 (6 bases). The V and J ends lost 7 bases and 4 bases respectively, with 13 bases between them. The CDR3 has 13 amino acids. Germline CDR1 SQVTM, CDR2 ANQGSEA. The CDR3 region is CSALQGINEKLFF. The CDR3 DNA is TGCAGCGCCCTACAGGGAATTAATGAAAAACTGTTTTTT.

This clone was counted a single time. In DNA form, the CDR3 reads TGTGCCAGCAGCTTGAGAGACAATCAGCCCCAGCATTTT. It specifies CASSLRDNQPQHF. The chain joins TRBV7-2 to TRBJ1-5, with unresolved D. The CDR3 totals 13 residues. V lost 3 bases to trimming and J lost 3 bases, with 6 bases between them. Germline-derived CDR1 and CDR2 are SGHTA and FQGNSA.

The V call is TRBV5-4, the J call TRBJ1-1; D is possibly TRBD1 (5 bases). Germline assignment: CDR1 SGHNT and CDR2 YYREEE (reference sequence). This CDR3 comprises 14 residues. V shed 4 bases and J shed 1 base, with 11 bases lying between them. The CDR3 loop reads CASSPGDPNTEAFF. The CDR3 bases are TGTGCCAGCAGCCCGGGGGACCCGAACACTGAAGCTTTCTTT.

This clone was seen only once. V and J are TRBV5-1 and TRBJ2-3; D not certain. CDR3 length equals 13 residues. Trimming removed 7 bases from V and 6 bases from J, with 15 bases in between. CDR1 and CDR2 from the germline V gene are SGHRS and YFSETQ. CDR3 protein: CASGVEAYDTQYF. The CDR3, as DNA: TGCGCCAGCGGAGTAGAGGCTTATGATACGCAGTATTTT.

CDR3 in amino acids: CASSPPEGLAGDRELFF. CDR3 DNA: TGTGCCAGCAGTCCTCCCGAGGGCTTAGCGGGAGACCGGGAGCTGTTTTTT. The chain couples TRBV27 to TRBJ2-2; 9 nucleotides match TRBD2. CDR1 is MNHEY, CDR2 SMNVEV, per germline (reference sequence). V lost 5 bases and J lost 9; bases outside the gene matches: 16. This CDR3 has 17 residues.

The J gene is TRBJ1-5, the V gene TRBV29-1, with D perhaps TRBD1 (6 bases). V lost 6 bases to trimming and J lost 4 bases, with 13 bases between them. This CDR3 spans 13 amino acids. Germline V CDR1 and CDR2: SQVTM, ANQGSEA. The chain's CDR3 is CSVARGDNQPQHF. DNA for the CDR3: TGCAGCGTGGCCAGGGGCGATAATCAGCCCCAGCATTTT.

This sequence joins TRBV27 and TRBJ2-3, with 8 positions matching TRBD2. The trim removed 4 bases at V and 5 bases at J, leaving 14 bases unmatched. CDR1 and CDR2 from the germline V gene are MNHEY and SMNVEV (reference sequence). This CDR3 spans 17 amino acids. CDR3 loop: CASSSFRGGVFLDTQYF. CDR3 nucleotide sequence: TGTGCCAGCAGTTCATTCCGGGGGGGGGTTTTTCTAGATACGCAGTATTTT.

The rearrangement uses TRBV19 and TRBJ2-4; 16 bases agree with TRBD2. V lost 3 bases to trimming and J lost 5 bases; unmatched junction nucleotides: 1. Germline-derived CDR1 and CDR2 are LNHDA and SQIVND (reference sequence). CDR3 length: 16 residues. The CDR3 loop is CASSMGLAGGQNIQYF. Here the CDR3 DNA reads TGTGCCAGTAGTATGGGACTAGCGGGAGGGCAAAACATTCAGTACTTC. Complete variable domain (other parts from reference TRBV19 and TRBJ2-4): DGGITQSPKYLFRKEGQNVTLSCEQNLNHDAMYWYRQDPGQGLRLIYYSQIVNDFQKGDIAEGYSVSREKKESFPLTVTSAQKNPTAFYLCASSMGLAGGQNIQYFGAGTRLSVL.